This is a list of T cell receptor beta chains from one sample in a study of neoadjuvant anti-PD-1 for oral cavity cancer. Repertoires were generated with immunoSEQ multiplex PCR, while TCRdb's copy carries only in-frame clones and drops some. The sample holds a few thousand clones, 55% to 75% seen once. This specimen was tumor tissue, taken before nivolumab (anti-PD-1) treatment. The receptors originated from a person between 40 and 80 years old with oral cavity squamous cell carcinoma. Both conserved end residues are part of each CDR3. The order of the fields is D gene, V gene, clone size, J gene, CDR3 DNA, CDR3 protein. The D gene is left open where the match is weak. Only some rows state a clone size, as once, few, many or a class for expanded clones.

d_call: TRBD1; v_call: TRBV6-5; clone_size: NA; j_call: TRBJ1-5; cdr3_nt: TGTGCCAGCAGTTACGACAGGGCCCAGCCCCAGCATTTT; cdr3_aa: CASSYDRAQPQHF
d_call: TRBD2; v_call: TRBV10-2; clone_size: NA; j_call: TRBJ2-5; cdr3_nt: TGCGCCAGCAGTCACGTTTGGGGGGGCCAAGAGACCCAGTACTTC; cdr3_aa: CASSHVWGGQETQYF
d_call: NA; v_call: TRBV7-3; clone_size: few; j_call: TRBJ1-2; cdr3_nt: TGTGCCAGCAGCTTAAACACTAACTATGGCTACACCTTC; cdr3_aa: CASSLNTNYGYTF
d_call: NA; v_call: TRBV5-1; clone_size: NA; j_call: TRBJ2-2; cdr3_nt: TGCGCCAGCAGTTTTGGCGGGACGAACACCGGGGAGCTGTTTTTT; cdr3_aa: CASSFGGTNTGELFF
d_call: NA; v_call: TRBV11-3; clone_size: NA; j_call: TRBJ2-1; cdr3_nt: TGTGCCAGCAGCTTAGATGGTTCCGGGAGAGGCTACAATGAGCAGTTCTTC; cdr3_aa: CASSLDGSGRGYNEQFF
d_call: TRBD2; v_call: TRBV5-1; clone_size: NA; j_call: TRBJ2-7; cdr3_nt: TGCGCCAGCAGGGCGGGAGTGGGATACGAGCAGTACTTC; cdr3_aa: CASRAGVGYEQYF
d_call: NA; v_call: TRBV9; clone_size: NA; j_call: TRBJ1-2; cdr3_nt: TGTGCCAGCAGCGTAGGGGAGTGGGGGCTTGGCTACACCTTC; cdr3_aa: CASSVGEWGLGYTF
d_call: TRBD1; v_call: TRBV5-6; clone_size: NA; j_call: TRBJ1-2; cdr3_nt: TGTGCCAGCAGCTTGGTAGGACAGGGTGGCTACACCTTC; cdr3_aa: CASSLVGQGGYTF
d_call: NA; v_call: TRBV5-3; clone_size: NA; j_call: TRBJ1-4; cdr3_nt: TGTGCCAGAATACGGCGGACTAATGAAAAACTGTTTTTT; cdr3_aa: CARIRRTNEKLFF
d_call: NA; v_call: TRBV6-6; clone_size: few; j_call: TRBJ2-5; cdr3_nt: TGTGCCAGCAGAACCGGGTTCGAAGAGACCCAGTACTTC; cdr3_aa: CASRTGFEETQYF
d_call: TRBD1; v_call: TRBV28; clone_size: NA; j_call: TRBJ1-4; cdr3_nt: TGTGCCAGCAACCCGGCCGGGACAGTCAAGCTGTTTTTT; cdr3_aa: CASNPAGTVKLFF
d_call: NA; v_call: TRBV28; clone_size: NA; j_call: TRBJ1-1; cdr3_nt: TGTGCCAGCAGATTTTCCGTAGGGTTTCAGGGAGCTTTCTTT; cdr3_aa: CASRFSVGFQGAFF
d_call: TRBD1; v_call: TRBV4-1; clone_size: NA; j_call: TRBJ1-5; cdr3_nt: TGCGCCAGCAGCCAAGAGTTAGGGGGCGGTTTCGGGAACCAGCCCCAGCATTTT; cdr3_aa: CASSQELGGGFGNQPQHF
d_call: NA; v_call: TRBV5-1; clone_size: NA; j_call: TRBJ1-1; cdr3_nt: TGCGCCCGCAGCCCGGGCGGGGGGGATATGAACACTGAAGCTTTCTTT; cdr3_aa: CARSPGGGDMNTEAFF
d_call: NA; v_call: TRBV20-1; clone_size: few; j_call: TRBJ2-7; cdr3_nt: TGCAGTGCTAGGACAGGCTACGAGCAGTACTTC; cdr3_aa: CSARTGYEQYF
d_call: NA; v_call: TRBV25-1; clone_size: NA; j_call: TRBJ1-2; cdr3_nt: TGTGCCAGCAGCGTTGGAGTCTATGGCTACACCTTC; cdr3_aa: CASSVGVYGYTF
d_call: NA; v_call: TRBV29-1; clone_size: NA; j_call: TRBJ1-2; cdr3_nt: TGCAGCGTTGAAGGGCGACAGAACTATGGCTACACCTTC; cdr3_aa: CSVEGRQNYGYTF
d_call: NA; v_call: TRBV7-3; clone_size: NA; j_call: TRBJ2-7; cdr3_nt: TGTGCCAGCATCTCCCAGTACTTC; cdr3_aa: CASISQYF
d_call: NA; v_call: TRBV4-2; clone_size: NA; j_call: TRBJ1-6; cdr3_nt: TGTGCCAGCAGCCAAGAGGTTTCACCCCTCCACTTT; cdr3_aa: CASSQEVSPLHF
d_call: NA; v_call: TRBV30; clone_size: few; j_call: TRBJ1-6; cdr3_nt: TGTGCCTGGAGTACAACGCTTGACCCCAGGGGTAGCGCACCCCTCCACTTT; cdr3_aa: CAWSTTLDPRGSAPLHF
d_call: NA; v_call: TRBV30; clone_size: few; j_call: TRBJ1-2; cdr3_nt: TGTGCCTGGAGTGTAGGAGGAGGCTACACCTTC; cdr3_aa: CAWSVGGGYTF
d_call: NA; v_call: TRBV30; clone_size: NA; j_call: TRBJ1-2; cdr3_nt: TGTGCCTCTCCAGCAGGGTTTTGGGGCGGCTACACCTTC; cdr3_aa: CASPAGFWGGYTF
d_call: NA; v_call: TRBV5-6; clone_size: NA; j_call: TRBJ1-2; cdr3_nt: TGTGCCAGCAGCACGACAGTGGGCTATGGCTACACCTTC; cdr3_aa: CASSTTVGYGYTF
d_call: NA; v_call: TRBV7-6; clone_size: hyperexpanded; j_call: TRBJ2-1; cdr3_nt: TGTGCCAGCAGCTCCGGTGGGGCGTTAGGGTCGGGGAATGAGCAGTTCTTC; cdr3_aa: CASSSGGALGSGNEQFF
d_call: TRBD2; v_call: TRBV27; clone_size: few; j_call: TRBJ2-5; cdr3_nt: TGTGCCAGCAGTCCCCTGACTAGCGGGAGAGAGACCCAGTACTTC; cdr3_aa: CASSPLTSGRETQYF
d_call: NA; v_call: TRBV4-2; clone_size: NA; j_call: TRBJ2-1; cdr3_nt: TGTGCCAGCAGCCAAGATTTGCTAGCCTTCATTTACAATGAGCAGTTCTTC; cdr3_aa: CASSQDLLAFIYNEQFF
d_call: NA; v_call: TRBV7-6; clone_size: few; j_call: TRBJ1-1; cdr3_nt: TGTGCCAGCAGCTCTACACAGAACACTGAAGCTTTCTTT; cdr3_aa: CASSSTQNTEAFF
d_call: NA; v_call: TRBV6-6; clone_size: NA; j_call: TRBJ1-1; cdr3_nt: TGTGCCAGCAGTTCCTACGGGAACACTGAAGCTTTCTTT; cdr3_aa: CASSSYGNTEAFF
d_call: NA; v_call: TRBV18; clone_size: NA; j_call: TRBJ2-7; cdr3_nt: TGTGCCAGCTCCCGGGACGGCTACGAGCAGTACTTC; cdr3_aa: CASSRDGYEQYF
d_call: NA; v_call: TRBV25-1; clone_size: NA; j_call: TRBJ2-5; cdr3_nt: TGTGCCAGCAGTGAACCCAACAGACAGGTCCCCCAGTACTTC; cdr3_aa: CASSEPNRQVPQYF
d_call: NA; v_call: TRBV27; clone_size: NA; j_call: TRBJ1-5; cdr3_nt: TGTGCCAGCAGTCCTGGGACCGACCCTAGCAATCAGCCCCAGCATTTT; cdr3_aa: CASSPGTDPSNQPQHF
d_call: NA; v_call: TRBV2; clone_size: NA; j_call: TRBJ2-7; cdr3_nt: TGTGCCAGCGGTGCCAGCTCCTACGAGCAGTACTTC; cdr3_aa: CASGASSYEQYF
d_call: TRBD2; v_call: TRBV6-1; clone_size: few; j_call: TRBJ2-5; cdr3_nt: TGTGCCAGCACAGCGGGAGGTGAAGAGACCCAGTACTTC; cdr3_aa: CASTAGGEETQYF
d_call: NA; v_call: TRBV10-2; clone_size: NA; j_call: TRBJ1-6; cdr3_nt: TGCGCCAGCAGTGAGGTAGGGATCCGGGGACCCCTCCACTTT; cdr3_aa: CASSEVGIRGPLHF
d_call: TRBD2; v_call: TRBV5-1; clone_size: NA; j_call: TRBJ2-7; cdr3_nt: TGCGCCAGCAGCTTCCGGGGACTAGCGGGAGACGAGCAGTACTTC; cdr3_aa: CASSFRGLAGDEQYF
d_call: NA; v_call: TRBV6-1; clone_size: NA; j_call: TRBJ1-5; cdr3_nt: TGTGCCAGCAGTGAAGCGGAAAATCAGCCCCAGCATTTT; cdr3_aa: CASSEAENQPQHF
d_call: TRBD1; v_call: TRBV7-3; clone_size: NA; j_call: TRBJ2-6; cdr3_nt: TGTGCCAGCAGCTCCGGGACAGGGACTGGGGCCAACGTCCTGACTTTC; cdr3_aa: CASSSGTGTGANVLTF
d_call: NA; v_call: TRBV19; clone_size: NA; j_call: TRBJ1-1; cdr3_nt: TGTGCCAGTAGTACCCTCGACAGACGGGGTGAAGCTTTCTTT; cdr3_aa: CASSTLDRRGEAFF
d_call: NA; v_call: TRBV13; clone_size: NA; j_call: TRBJ1-1; cdr3_nt: TGTGCCAGCAGCTTTGGGGGGGCGGGTACTGAAGCTTTCTTT; cdr3_aa: CASSFGGAGTEAFF
d_call: NA; v_call: TRBV9; clone_size: NA; j_call: TRBJ1-1; cdr3_nt: TGTGCCAGCAGCGTAGGGGCAGGGAGGAACACTGAAGCTTTCTTT; cdr3_aa: CASSVGAGRNTEAFF
d_call: NA; v_call: TRBV6-6; clone_size: NA; j_call: TRBJ2-7; cdr3_nt: TGTGCCAGCAGTTTGGCGGGGATACTTACGTCCGAGCAGTACTTC; cdr3_aa: CASSLAGILTSEQYF
d_call: NA; v_call: TRBV11-2; clone_size: NA; j_call: TRBJ1-2; cdr3_nt: TGTGCCAGCAGCTTAGTTGTGGGGGTGGGATATGGCTACACCTTC; cdr3_aa: CASSLVVGVGYGYTF
d_call: NA; v_call: TRBV6-5; clone_size: few; j_call: TRBJ1-1; cdr3_nt: TGTGCCAGCACCCACACCATGAACACTGAAGCTTTCTTT; cdr3_aa: CASTHTMNTEAFF